This is a list of T cell receptor beta chains from one sample in a study of shared clonotypes between healthy human individuals. Here immunoSEQ multiplex PCR was the method, and the copy in TCRdb shows in-frame clones only, minus some. The profile shows around 2.5 million clones, under 95% of them singletons. The sequenced material came from naive CD4+ T cells from PBMCs. The receptors here all came from a man in his late teens or twenties in good health. Some clones in this sample may be carry-over from other donors' samples. The CDR3 runs from the conserved cysteine through the conserved F or W. Each record gives: clone size, J gene, V gene, D gene, CDR3 protein, CDR3 DNA. The D gene is left open where the match is weak. Clone size is shown for a subset of rows, as once, few, many or a class of expanded clone.

- | TRBJ2-3 | TRBV4-2 | - | CASSQDIRVGSTDTQYF | TGTGCCAGCAGCCAAGACATCCGAGTAGGTAGCACAGATACGCAGTATTTT
- | TRBJ1-5 | TRBV30 | - | CAWTHGYLRNQPQHF | TGTGCCTGGACCCACGGTTACCTTAGGAATCAGCCCCAGCATTTT
- | TRBJ2-1 | TRBV13 | TRBD2 | CASSPVAGGPSEQFF | TGTGCCAGCAGCCCAGTAGCGGGAGGGCCTAGTGAGCAGTTCTTC
- | TRBJ1-1 | TRBV5-1 | - | CASSLVAEPLGTEAFF | TGCGCCAGCAGCTTGGTGGCAGAGCCGTTGGGCACTGAAGCTTTCTTT
- | TRBJ2-6 | TRBV2 | - | CASQPSVGGANVLTF | TGTGCCAGCCAACCCTCCGTAGGTGGGGCCAACGTCCTGACTTTC
- | TRBJ2-2 | TRBV7-3 | TRBD2 | CASNAGLAGTGELFF | TGTGCCAGCAACGCGGGACTAGCGGGCACCGGGGAGCTGTTTTTT
once | TRBJ2-3 | TRBV6-1 | - | CASGPSGTDTQYF | TGTGCCAGCGGACCGAGCGGCACAGATACGCAGTATTTT
- | TRBJ2-7 | TRBV28 | TRBD1 | CASTPPGQSYEQYF | TGTGCCAGCACCCCCCCGGGACAGTCCTACGAGCAGTACTTC
- | TRBJ1-5 | TRBV5-1 | TRBD1 | CASSPGTGGNQPQHF | TGCGCCAGCAGCCCCGGGACAGGCGGTAATCAGCCCCAGCATTTT
- | TRBJ2-5 | TRBV7-9 | - | CASSIGTSGPEYQETQYF | TGTGCCAGCAGCATCGGGACATCAGGGCCGGAATACCAAGAGACCCAGTACTTC
once | TRBJ2-2 | TRBV7-3 | - | CASSLTRGGTGELFF | TGTGCCAGCAGCTTAACTCGGGGCGGCACCGGGGAGCTGTTTTTT
- | TRBJ2-7 | TRBV4-3 | - | CASSQEGGLRGSEQYF | TGCGCCAGCAGCCAAGAAGGTGGGTTGCGGGGCAGCGAGCAGTACTTC
- | TRBJ2-1 | TRBV5-6 | - | CASSIVNEQFF | TGTGCCAGCAGCATCGTCAATGAGCAGTTCTTC
- | TRBJ2-7 | TRBV2 | TRBD1 | CASSARTGHGEQYF | TGTGCCAGCAGTGCGCGGACAGGGCACGGCGAGCAGTACTTC
once | TRBJ1-1 | TRBV5-1 | TRBD1 | CASSSQGARTEAFF | TGCGCCAGCAGCTCGCAGGGGGCGAGAACTGAAGCTTTCTTT